A single sample gave rise to the 29 T cell receptor beta chains below, sequenced in a study of T cell responses to AZD1222 COVID-19 vaccine. The data were produced by immunoSEQ multiplex PCR, yet TCRdb's version contains in-frame clones alone and is incomplete. The sample lists 95,000 to 150,000 clones; about 87% were seen once. The sequenced sample was peripheral blood, obtained on day 0 of AZD1222 vaccination. The receptors come from an adult in good health.

This clone has just one count. The gene calls are TRBV6-5 and TRBJ2-7; a weak D match, TRBD1 (5 bases). Trimming took off 2 bases at V and 3 bases at J, with 14 bases between the two ends. The CDR3 runs 15 residues. Germline lookup yields CDR1 MNHEY and CDR2 SVGAGI. CDR3: CASSYGAGFGYEQYF. The DNA of the CDR3 is TGTGCCAGCAGTTACGGGGCAGGGTTCGGCTACGAGCAGTACTTC.

The rearrangement uses TRBV11-3 and TRBJ2-7; the D gene is possibly TRBD1 (6 bases). This CDR3 has 14 residues. Germline CDR1 and CDR2: SGHNT and YENEEA. V was cut by 5 bases and J by 1 base, with 12 bases left in between. The CDR3 bases are TGTGCCAGCAGCACACACAGGGAATCCTACGAGCAGTACTTC. Its translation is CASSTHRESYEQYF. Complete variable domain (other parts from reference TRBV11-3 and TRBJ2-7): EAGVVQSPRYKIIEKKQPVAFWCNPISGHNTLYWYLQNLGQGPELLIRYENEEAVDDSQLPKDRFSAERLKGVDSTLKIQPAELGDSAVYLCASSTHRESYEQYFGPGTRLTVT.

The rearrangement links TRBV7-9 to TRBJ1-1, with TRBD1 as a possible D gene (5 bases). The germline CDR1 and CDR2 sequences are SEHNR and FQNEAQ (reference sequence). V lost 5 bases and J lost 3, with 19 bases in between. The CDR3 length is 16 residues. As DNA, the CDR3 is TGTGCCAGCAGCAAGAAGGGACCTTCCTGGGACACTGAAGCTTTCTTT. This gives the protein CASSKKGPSWDTEAFF.

The rearrangement links TRBV5-1 to TRBJ1-1; the D is unclear. CDR3 length: 15 residues. Trimming removed 0 bases at V and 2 bases at J, with 11 bases between. Germline V gene data show CDR1 as SGHRS and CDR2 as YFSETQ. Here the CDR3 DNA reads TGCGCCAGCAGCTTGGAGGGATCCAGCAACACTGAAGCTTTCTTT. Translated: CASSLEGSSNTEAFF.

This rearrangement joins TRBV7-9 to TRBJ1-5, with 7 bases lining up with TRBD1. This CDR3 has 13 residues. Losses at the gene ends were 6 bases for V and 6 bases for J; bases not matched to a gene: 5. The germline CDR1 and CDR2 sequences are SEHNR and FQNEAQ (reference sequence). Written as DNA, the CDR3 is TGTGCCAGCAGTGAGACAGGGAGTCAGCCCCAGCATTTT. Translating it yields CASSETGSQPQHF. The full variable domain, in which reference TRBV7-9 and TRBJ1-5 provide the parts outside the CDR3, is DTGVSQNPRHKITKRGQNVTFRCDPISEHNRLYWYRQTLGQGPEFLTYFQNEAQLEKSRLLSDRFSAERPKGSFSTLEIQRTEQGDSAMYLCASSETGSQPQHFGDGTRLSIL.

The rearrangement links TRBV10-3 to TRBJ1-2, with D perhaps matching TRBD1 (5 bases). The CDR3 totals 14 residues. The germline gives CDR1 ENHRY, CDR2 SYGVKD. V was pared by 7 bases and J by 6 bases, with 18 bases between. CDR3 nucleotide sequence: TGTGCCATCACCAGGGACCCCGATGGGGATGGCTACACCTTC. This translates into CAITRDPDGDGYTF.

The V call is TRBV24-1, the J call TRBJ1-5; tentatively, D is TRBD1 (6 bases). Germline CDR1 is KGHDR and CDR2 is SFDVKD. The CDR3 runs 17 residues. Trimming removed 8 bases at V and 0 bases at J, with 19 bases between. This CDR3 reads CATKTPGHSSSNQPQHF. For the CDR3, the DNA is TGTGCCACCAAAACGCCGGGACATTCCTCTAGCAATCAGCCCCAGCATTTT.

V and J are TRBV14 and TRBJ1-3; D remains unclear. The germline V gene encodes CDR1 SGHDN and CDR2 FVKESK. Trimming took off 1 base at V and 5 bases at J, with 6 bases between the two ends. CDR3 length: 13 amino acids. The CDR3 is CASSQVGRNTIYF. The CDR3 DNA follows: TGTGCCAGCAGCCAAGTTGGGAGAAACACCATATATTTT.

This clone has only one observation. The V call is TRBV5-1, the J call TRBJ2-2, with TRBD1 matching over 11 bases. The CDR3 spans 14 residues. Trimming at V came to 4 bases and at J to 6 bases, leaving 2 bases not matched to a gene. Germline V gene sequence: CDR1 SGHRS, CDR2 YFSETQ. CDR3 nucleotide sequence: TGCGCCAGCAGCGGGACAGGGGGGGCCGGGGAGCTGTTTTTT. Translating gives CASSGTGGAGELFF.

The rearrangement links TRBV7-2 to TRBJ2-1, with 9 bases fitting TRBD1. V was clipped by 4 bases and J by 6 bases; unmatched bases: 1. Germline CDR1 and CDR2: SGHTA and FQGNSA. This CDR3 spans 13 amino acids. DNA for the CDR3: TGTGCCAGCAGCTCGACAGGGGGCAATGAGCAGTTCTTC. Protein: CASSSTGGNEQFF.

V and J are TRBV7-2 and TRBJ1-2; possible D gene TRBD1, 6 bases. Germline V gene data show CDR1 as SGHTA and CDR2 as FQGNSA. V was trimmed by 2 bases and J by 3 bases, leaving 7 bases between them. CDR3 size: 13 residues. The CDR3 protein is CASSLQGHYGYTF. The DNA of the CDR3 is TGTGCCAGCAGCTTACAGGGGCACTATGGCTACACCTTC.

The gene calls are TRBV28 and TRBJ1-2; D unresolved. Germline CDR1 MDHEN, CDR2 SYDVKM. Between the trimmed V and J ends, which lost 1 base and 0 bases, there was a span of 6 bases. The CDR3 length is 14 residues. The CDR3: CASSLYGPNYGYTF. The CDR3 DNA is TGTGCCAGCAGTTTATACGGGCCTAACTATGGCTACACCTTC.

This clone was detected only once. This chain links TRBV5-4 with TRBJ1-2, with 7 bases matching TRBD1. Unmatched junction bases numbered 13, after V lost 10 bases and J lost 7 bases. Per the germline V gene, CDR1 is SGHNT and CDR2 is YYREEE (reference sequence). The CDR3 covers 13 residues. Here the CDR3 reads CASSRGGLGGYTF. CDR3 DNA sequence: TGTGCCTCCAGTCGAGGGGGCCTAGGTGGCTACACCTTC.

The genes are TRBV6-2 or TRBV6-3 and TRBJ2-1; D is possibly TRBD2 (6 bases). The CDR3 spans 13 residues. Germline CDR1 and CDR2: MNHEY and SVGEGT. Trimming shortened V by 5 bases and J by 7 bases, and 12 bases separated the two germline ends. This chain's CDR3 is CASSVRRENEQFF. The DNA of the CDR3 is TGTGCCAGCAGTGTAAGGCGGGAAAATGAGCAGTTCTTC.

This chain uses TRBV27 with TRBJ2-3; D perhaps matches TRBD2 (6 bases). The V gene lost 5 bases and the J gene lost 3 bases, with 9 bases spanning the gap. There are 13 residues in the CDR3. CDR1 and CDR2 (germline): MNHEY, SMNVEV (reference sequence). CDR3 bases: TGTGCCAGCAGTCCCGGACTAACAGATACGCAGTATTTT. Translated, it gives CASSPGLTDTQYF.

V is TRBV7-2 and J is TRBJ1-5; D uncertain. Trimming shortened V by 4 bases and J by 2 bases, and 12 bases separated the two germline ends. CDR3 length equals 15 residues. Germline V lookup: CDR1 SGHTA, CDR2 FQGNSA. CDR3 sequence: CASSSGSGGNQPQHF. In DNA, the CDR3 is TGTGCCAGCAGCTCCGGGTCCGGAGGCAATCAGCCCCAGCATTTT.

The gene calls are TRBV14 and TRBJ2-7, with D perhaps TRBD2 (5 bases). The CDR3 loop spans 13 amino acids. Looked up from germline, CDR1 is SGHDN and CDR2 is FVKESK. Trimming cost V 5 bases and J 3 bases, with 11 bases left between them. This CDR3 reads CASSLALDYEQYF. In DNA form, the CDR3 reads TGTGCCAGCAGCTTAGCGCTAGACTACGAGCAGTACTTC.

The chain couples TRBV7-2 to TRBJ1-4, with D hard to call. This CDR3 spans 15 amino acids. Germline V gene lookup returns CDR1 SGHTA and CDR2 FQGNSA. V lost 1 base, J lost 3 bases, and 9 bases lay in between. The chain's CDR3 is CASSLGGMANEKLFF. The CDR3 DNA is TGTGCCAGCAGCTTAGGGGGTATGGCTAATGAAAAACTGTTTTTT.

The gene calls are TRBV13 and TRBJ2-1; D gene uncertain. CDR1 and CDR2 from the germline V gene are PRHDT and FYEKMQ (reference sequence). This CDR3 is 13 amino acids long. Trimming took off 10 bases at V and 5 bases at J, with 15 bases between the two ends. CDR3 DNA: TGTGCCACCCATGAGAAAATTAACAATGAGCAGTTCTTC. This translates into CATHEKINNEQFF.

The rearrangement links TRBV7-2 to TRBJ2-5; D not resolved. V lost 4 bases and J lost 1, with 4 bases in between. The CDR3 loop spans 12 amino acids. Germline V CDR1 and CDR2: SGHTA, FQGNSA. This chain's CDR3 is CASSYLQETQYF. The CDR3 DNA reads TGTGCCAGCAGCTACCTCCAAGAGACCCAGTACTTC. Based on the CDR3 plus reference TRBV7-2 and TRBJ2-5, the full variable domain is GAGVSQSPSNKVTEKGKDVELRCDPISGHTALYWYRQSLGQGLEFLIYFQGNSAPDKSGLPSDRFSAERTGGSVSTLTIQRTQQEDSAVYLCASSYLQETQYFGPGTRLLVL.

The chain couples TRBV6-5 to TRBJ2-3; D remains ambiguous. This CDR3 region has 13 residues. V was trimmed by 2 bases and J by 3 bases, leaving 6 bases between them. The germline V gene encodes CDR1 MNHEY and CDR2 SVGAGI. For the CDR3, the DNA is TGTGCCAGCAGTTACGTAAGGACAGATACGCAGTATTTT. Translated, it gives CASSYVRTDTQYF.

A single count supports this clone. V and J are TRBV30 and TRBJ1-1; 7 nucleotides align to TRBD1. The CDR3 is made up of 14 amino acids. J lost 1 base, V lost 4 bases, and 6 bases had no gene match. The germline V gene encodes CDR1 GTSNPN and CDR2 SVGIG (reference sequence). CDR3 sequence (DNA): TGTGCCTGGAAAGATTGGGACAGGAACACTGAAGCTTTCTTT. It translates to CAWKDWDRNTEAFF.

The chain couples TRBV2 to TRBJ2-5; D is ambiguous. The CDR3 is 12 amino acids. Germline-derived CDR1 and CDR2 are SNHLY and FYNNEI. The V gene lost 6 bases and the J gene lost 5 bases, with 10 bases spanning the gap. Here the CDR3 reads CASRVVVETQYF. CDR3 in DNA: TGTGCCAGCAGGGTGGTGGTGGAGACCCAGTACTTC.

V gene TRBV2 combines with J gene TRBJ1-1; tentatively, D is TRBD1 (5 bases). Germline CDR1 SNHLY, CDR2 FYNNEI. This CDR3 is 14 amino acids long. V lost 4 bases, J lost 1 base, and 10 bases lay in between. The chain's CDR3 is CASSAGNWNTEAFF. The CDR3 region has the DNA TGTGCCAGCAGTGCAGGGAACTGGAACACTGAAGCTTTCTTT.

V gene TRBV27 combines with J gene TRBJ2-7; TRBD2 agrees at 7 bases. Per germline, CDR1 MNHEY and CDR2 SMNVEV (reference sequence). This CDR3 has 12 residues. This chain's CDR3 is CMLQAGAHEQYF. CDR3 DNA: TGTATGCTACAGGCGGGAGCCCACGAGCAGTACTTC.

The V gene is TRBV3-1 (or the pseudogene TRBV3-2), the J gene TRBJ1-2, with no clear D. Germline CDR1 is LGHDT and CDR2 is YNNKEL (reference sequence). This CDR3 region has 14 residues. V lost 0 bases to trimming and J lost 4 bases, with 9 bases between them. CDR3 loop: CASSQDRAVYGYTF. In DNA, the CDR3 is TGTGCCAGCAGCCAAGATCGGGCCGTCTATGGCTACACCTTC.

The rearrangement uses TRBV5-1 and TRBJ1-3; TRBD1 agrees at 7 bases. There are 14 residues in the CDR3. Germline trimming cut 4 bases from V and 2 bases from J; bases unmatched to any gene: 3. Germline CDR1 reads SGHRS; CDR2 reads YFSETQ. DNA of the CDR3: TGCGCCAGCAGCCCGACAGGGACTGGAAACACCATATATTTT. This gives the protein CASSPTGTGNTIYF.

V usage is TRBV5-1 and J usage is TRBJ1-1; D ambiguous. CDR3 length: 14 residues. V was cut by 0 bases and J by 3 bases, with 9 bases left in between. Germline CDR1 and CDR2: SGHRS and YFSETQ. The CDR3 loop is CASSLGAADTEAFF. CDR3 in DNA: TGCGCCAGCAGCTTGGGGGCGGCGGACACTGAAGCTTTCTTT.

This sequence joins TRBV5-4 and TRBJ1-1; 8 nucleotides match TRBD1. Germline-derived CDR1 and CDR2 are SGHNT and YYREEE (reference sequence). The CDR3 is 15 residues long. V was pared by 4 bases and J by 1 base, with 6 bases of the junction left unmatched. In DNA form, the CDR3 reads TGTGCCAGCAGCGGACAGGGTAAAGCGAACACTGAAGCTTTCTTT. This encodes CASSGQGKANTEAFF.